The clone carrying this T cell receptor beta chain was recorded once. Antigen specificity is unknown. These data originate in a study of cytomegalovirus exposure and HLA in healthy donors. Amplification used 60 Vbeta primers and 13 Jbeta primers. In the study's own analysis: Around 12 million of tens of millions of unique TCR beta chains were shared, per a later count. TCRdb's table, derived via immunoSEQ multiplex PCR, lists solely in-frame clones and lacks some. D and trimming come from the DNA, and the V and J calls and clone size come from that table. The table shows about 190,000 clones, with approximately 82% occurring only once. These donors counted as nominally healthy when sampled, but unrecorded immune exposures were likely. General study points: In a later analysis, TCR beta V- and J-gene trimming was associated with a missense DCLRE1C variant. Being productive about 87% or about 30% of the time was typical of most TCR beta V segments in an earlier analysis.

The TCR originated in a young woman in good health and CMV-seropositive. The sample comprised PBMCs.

The CDR3 loop reads CASSASGNMNTEAFF. The CDR3 DNA follows: TGTGCCAGCAGTGCTTCCGGGAACATGAACACTGAAGCTTTCTTT. The J gene is TRBJ1-1, the V gene TRBV6-1, with D hard to call. The length of the CDR3 is 15 residues. V lost 4 bases, J lost 0 bases, and 12 bases lay in between. The germline V gene has CDR1 MNHNS and CDR2 SASEGT.